The rows below give T cell receptor beta chains drawn from one sample of a study of technical replicates of blood from a few donors. Repertoires were generated with immunoSEQ multiplex PCR, while TCRdb's copy carries only in-frame clones and drops some. Of 80,000 to 100,000 clones in the sample, 95% were seen once. The sample taken for sequencing was T cells isolated from PBMCs. Every receptor here comes from a human donor in good health. Each CDR3 is given with its conserved first and last residue. D genes are given only for firm matches. Clone size is given for some rows only: seen once, a few or many times, or a class if the clone is expanded.

cdr3_nt	cdr3_aa	d_call	clone_size	v_call	j_call
TGTGCCAGCAGCGTAGTAGCGGGGTCTGCAGATACGCAGTATTTT	CASSVVAGSADTQYF	TRBD2	.	TRBV9	TRBJ2-3
TGTGCCAGCAGTCCCGGGACAGGGGAGACTGAAGCTTTCTTT	CASSPGTGETEAFF	TRBD1	.	TRBV7-9	TRBJ1-1
TGTGCCAGCAGCCTAACAGGGGCGGGGGGTTACGAGCAGTACTTC	CASSLTGAGGYEQYF	.	.	TRBV11-2	TRBJ2-7
TGTGCCAGCAGCCCGGGAGGAAGGCTTAATTCACCCCTCCACTTT	CASSPGGRLNSPLHF	.	.	TRBV5-4	TRBJ1-6
TGTGCCAGTAGTCGACAGGCGGGCACCGGGGAGCTGTTTTTT	CASSRQAGTGELFF	.	.	TRBV19	TRBJ2-2
TGTGCCAGCAGCCCGGGGACAGGGGGCCCTTATAGCAATCAGCCCCAGCATTTT	CASSPGTGGPYSNQPQHF	TRBD1	.	TRBV7-8	TRBJ1-5
TGTGCCAGCAGCTTAGAACAATTGAACACTGAAGCTTTCTTT	CASSLEQLNTEAFF	.	.	TRBV7-9	TRBJ1-1
TGTGCCAGCAGCTTAGTTGGGCAGCAGTACTTC	CASSLVGQQYF	.	.	TRBV7-2	TRBJ2-7
TGTGCCATCGTAGAGGGGGCGGGGAACACTGAAGCTTTCTTT	CAIVEGAGNTEAFF	TRBD1	.	TRBV10-3	TRBJ1-1
TGTGCCAGCAGCTTACGGGGGCGGGGGGCGACCCAAGAGACCCAGTACTTC	CASSLRGRGATQETQYF	TRBD2	.	TRBV13	TRBJ2-5
TGTGCCAGCAGCTTAGGGTTAGCTCCCTACGAGCAGTACTTC	CASSLGLAPYEQYF	.	.	TRBV7-9	TRBJ2-7
TGTGCCAGCAGCTTAGGAAGGGACAGGGCTTCGGACACTGAAGCTTTCTTT	CASSLGRDRASDTEAFF	TRBD1	.	TRBV7-9	TRBJ1-1
TGTGCCATCAGCGGGAACTATGGCTACACCTTC	CAISGNYGYTF	.	.	TRBV10-3	TRBJ1-2
TGTGCCAGCAGTGAAGAGGGAGCCCGAGGGCCCCAGCATTTT	CASSEEGARGPQHF	.	.	TRBV6-1	TRBJ1-5
TGCGCCAGCAGCTTGGACCCGAATACAGGGGGAGGCTACACCTTC	CASSLDPNTGGGYTF	TRBD1	.	TRBV5-1	TRBJ1-2
TGTGCCAGTAGTCTAGGGACTAGCGGGATCAAGCAGTACTTC	CASSLGTSGIKQYF	TRBD2	.	TRBV19	TRBJ2-7
TGTGCCAGCAGCTTAGGATCTAGCGGACAAGAGACCCAGTACTTC	CASSLGSSGQETQYF	TRBD2	once	TRBV7-6	TRBJ2-5
TGTGCCAGCAACGAGCGGGGTGTCAATGAGCAGTTCTTC	CASNERGVNEQFF	TRBD2	.	TRBV2	TRBJ2-1
TGTGCCAGCAGCGACGCAAGGGGAGGACTAGCGAGAGAGACCCAGTACTTC	CASSDARGGLARETQYF	TRBD2	.	TRBV5-4	TRBJ2-5
TGTGCCAGTAGTATAGGCGGAGGGGCGGCGGAATATTTT	CASSIGGGAAEYF	.	.	TRBV19	TRBJ2-3
TGTGCCAGCAGCGGCCCGGAAGGGGGCCCCTACGAGCAGTACTTC	CASSGPEGGPYEQYF	TRBD1	.	TRBV5-6	TRBJ2-7
TGTGCCAGCACCAGGACAGGGGGGGATTTCGAGACCCAGTACTTC	CASTRTGGDFETQYF	TRBD1	once	TRBV9	TRBJ2-5
TGTGCCAGCAGTCCAACAGGGGCCCTCAATCAGCCCCAGCATTTT	CASSPTGALNQPQHF	TRBD1	few	TRBV7-2	TRBJ1-5
TGTGCTAGTGGTTTAGGACTAGCGAAAGACAATGAGCAGTTCTTC	CASGLGLAKDNEQFF	TRBD2	.	TRBV12-5	TRBJ2-1
TGTGCCATCAGTGTCAGGGAAATGAACACTGAAGCTTTCTTT	CAISVREMNTEAFF	.	.	TRBV10-3	TRBJ1-1
TGTGCCAGCAGTTCCCCAGCGGGAGGAGGGGATGAGCAGTTCTTC	CASSSPAGGGDEQFF	TRBD2	.	TRBV28	TRBJ2-1
TGTGCCAGCAGCTCATCTTTAGCGGGGTCGGTGAACATTCAGTACTTC	CASSSSLAGSVNIQYF	TRBD2	.	TRBV7-6	TRBJ2-4
TGTGCCAGCACTTTAGACTTCGGAACCGGGGAGCTGTTTTTT	CASTLDFGTGELFF	.	.	TRBV2	TRBJ2-2
TGTGCCAGCAGAAACCTTGACCGGGGATGGGACACCGGGGAGCTGTTTTTT	CASRNLDRGWDTGELFF	.	.	TRBV7-9	TRBJ2-2
TGTGCCAGCAGCGTATCTAGCACAGATACGCAGTATTTT	CASSVSSTDTQYF	.	.	TRBV9	TRBJ2-3
TGTGCCAGCAGCCCTACTAGCGGGAGCTCTAGTGAGCAGTTCTTC	CASSPTSGSSSEQFF	TRBD2	once	TRBV11-2	TRBJ2-1
TGCGCCAGCAGCTTGACCGGGACAGGGTTCAGAGGCTACACCTTC	CASSLTGTGFRGYTF	TRBD1	.	TRBV5-1	TRBJ1-2
TGTGCCAGCAGCTTTATCTCAGGCAGTTGGCAAGAGACCCAGTACTTC	CASSFISGSWQETQYF	.	.	TRBV5-6	TRBJ2-5
TGTGCCAGCAGTGGACAGTTAAGCAATCAGCCCCAGCATTTT	CASSGQLSNQPQHF	.	.	TRBV6-1	TRBJ1-5
TGTGCCAGCGGGACCCAGGGGGACGGGGAGCTGTTTTTT	CASGTQGDGELFF	TRBD1	.	TRBV2	TRBJ2-2
TGTGCCACCGGGACTAGCGGCAATGAGCAGTTCTTC	CATGTSGNEQFF	TRBD2	.	TRBV6-6	TRBJ2-1
TGCGCCAGCAGCCGAGTGGATTCACCCCTCCACTTT	CASSRVDSPLHF	.	.	TRBV4-1	TRBJ1-6
TGTGCCAGCAGTCCCGGGACAGGGGATGGCTACACCTTC	CASSPGTGDGYTF	TRBD1	.	TRBV27	TRBJ1-2
TGTGCCAGTAGTATCCTAGGGCCTACTAGCGGGACCGCAGATACGCAGTATTTT	CASSILGPTSGTADTQYF	TRBD2	.	TRBV19	TRBJ2-3
TGTGCCAGCAGTCGCTCCGGGACAGACGATTTCACAGATACGCAGTATTTT	CASSRSGTDDFTDTQYF	TRBD1	.	TRBV27	TRBJ2-3
TGTGCCAGCAGCCTACAGGGTATTGATGGCTACACCTTC	CASSLQGIDGYTF	.	.	TRBV27	TRBJ1-2